The 5 T cell receptor beta chains below all came from one sample that was sequenced in a study of blood T cell repertoires in COVID-19. This table comes from immunoSEQ multiplex PCR, and its TCRdb copy is limited to in-frame clones, with some not included. The profile shows a few hundred thousand clones, 80% to 95% of them singletons. The sequencing sample was made of PBMCs or T cells enriched from blood (not recorded which). All receptors come from a young woman who had recovered from COVID-19.

This clone was seen once. CDR3 amino acids: CASSQDSNNSPLHF. The CDR3 region has the DNA TGTGCCAGCAGCCAGGACAGTAATAATTCACCCCTCCACTTT. The V gene is TRBV5-4, the J gene TRBJ1-6; TRBD1 is a possible D gene (6 bases). V gave up 4 bases and J gave up 5 bases, with 10 bases separating them. The CDR3 extends over 14 amino acids. Germline loops: CDR1 SGHNT, CDR2 YYREEE (reference sequence).

V gene TRBV2 combines with J gene TRBJ2-7; D is ambiguous. V was cut by 3 bases and J by 1 base, with 10 bases left in between. CDR1 and CDR2 (germline): SNHLY, FYNNEI. The length of the CDR3 is 14 residues. The CDR3 DNA reads TGTGCCAGCAGTGAGTTCACGACTTCCTACGAGCAGTACTTC. It encodes CASSEFTTSYEQYF. Looking up the rest from reference TRBV2 and TRBJ2-7 gives the full variable domain: EPEVTQTPSHQVTQMGQEVILRCVPISNHLYFYWYRQILGQKVEFLVSFYNNEISEKSEIFDDQFSVERPDGSNFTLKIRSTKLEDSAMYFCASSEFTTSYEQYFGPGTRLTVT.

J is TRBJ2-1 and V is TRBV20-1; possible D gene TRBD2, 5 bases. V lost 3 bases, J lost 4 bases, and 13 bases lay in between. The germline V gene encodes CDR1 DFQATT and CDR2 SNEGSKA (reference sequence). The CDR3 loop spans 14 amino acids. CDR3 DNA sequence: TGCAGTGCTAGTTGGAGCGGAACTTACAATGAGCAGTTCTTC. Translation: CSASWSGTYNEQFF.

The CDR3 loop reads CASSSKQGWEDTQYF. CDR3 DNA: TGCGCCAGCAGCTCGAAACAGGGGTGGGAAGATACGCAGTATTTT. The J gene is TRBJ2-3, the V gene TRBV5-1; 7 positions agree with TRBD1. Germline assignment: CDR1 SGHRS and CDR2 YFSETQ. The V gene end was trimmed by 3 bases and the J gene end by 5 bases; junction bases not matched to a gene: 9. The CDR3 runs 15 residues.

This CDR3 is CASSPTGTGGWNYGYTF. The CDR3 bases are TGTGCCAGCAGCCCTACCGGGACAGGGGGCTGGAACTATGGCTACACCTTC. The chain carries TRBV28 and TRBJ1-2, with 12 bases that match TRBD1. This CDR3 is built from 17 residues. The germline V gene has CDR1 MDHEN and CDR2 SYDVKM. Losses at the gene ends were 6 bases for V and 2 bases for J; bases not matched to a gene: 10.